The 32 T cell receptor beta chains below all came from one sample that was sequenced in a study of CD8+ T cells in alopecia areata. Following RNA extraction, reverse transcription yielded cDNA that acted as the sequencing template. TCRdb's table, derived via immunoSEQ multiplex PCR, lists solely in-frame clones and lacks some. The table records about 82,000 clones, roughly 51% of them present only once. Specimen: NKG2D-high CD8+ T cells sorted from blood. The receptors derive from a human donor with alopecia areata.

The genes are TRBV29-1 and TRBJ2-7, with 10 bases that match TRBD1. In germline, CDR1 is SQVTM, CDR2 ANQGSEA. CDR3 size: 14 residues. The trim removed 6 bases at V and 0 bases at J, leaving 5 bases unmatched. Written as DNA, the CDR3 is TGCAGCGTGGAGGGACAGGGGCCCTCCTACGAGCAGTACTTC. Its translation: CSVEGQGPSYEQYF.

The rearrangement joins TRBV29-1 to TRBJ2-7; TRBD2 matches at 7 bases. The CDR3 sequence is 14 residues long. In germline, CDR1 is SQVTM, CDR2 ANQGSEA. Trimming removed 0 bases from V and 6 bases from J; junction bases left unmatched: 8. The CDR3 region has the DNA TGCAGCGTTGAAGATCGGCGAGGGAGGGTCGAGCAGTACTTC. Translated: CSVEDRRGRVEQYF.

This clone appeared a few times. The chain links TRBV23-1 to TRBJ2-1, with D possibly being TRBD2 (5 bases). TRBV23-1 has ORF status, its function being uncertain. This CDR3 contains 12 residues. The V and J ends lost 2 bases and 10 bases respectively, with 9 bases between them. Here the CDR3 DNA reads TGCGCCAGCAGTCAACCGGAGGTGGAGCAGTTCTTC. Translation gives CASSQPEVEQFF.

The rearrangement uses TRBV6-5 and TRBJ2-1, with 11 bases aligning to TRBD2. There are 14 residues in the CDR3. Germline V gene sequence: CDR1 MNHEY, CDR2 SVGAGI. The V and J ends lost 6 bases and 8 bases, in that order; junction bases with no gene match: 6. The DNA for the CDR3 is TGTGCCAGCAGCGGTAGCGGGAGGGCCTATGAGCAGTTCTTC. This gives the protein CASSGSGRAYEQFF.

The CDR3 DNA follows: TGTGCCAGCAGTGAATCCGGGGCGCAAGAAAAACTGTTTTTT. This gives the protein CASSESGAQEKLFF. This chain joins TRBV6-1 and TRBJ1-4; perhaps TRBD1 as D (5 bases). The CDR3 is 14 amino acids. Germline V CDR1 and CDR2: MNHNS, SASEGT. Trimming took off 2 bases at V and 8 bases at J, with 12 bases between the two ends.

The chain carries TRBV5-1 and TRBJ1-1, with D unclear. Germline CDR1 SGHRS, CDR2 YFSETQ. The CDR3 sequence is 14 residues long. V lost 4 bases, J lost 1 base, and 11 bases lay in between. The CDR3 spells CASSLPVGNTEAFF. CDR3 sequence (DNA): TGCGCCAGCAGCCTCCCGGTGGGGAACACTGAAGCTTTCTTT.

This clone was seen a handful of times. The chain is built from TRBV4-1 and TRBJ2-3; D gene unclear. This CDR3 spans 15 amino acids. Germline values: CDR1 MGHRA, CDR2 YSYEKL. The V end was cut by 1 base, the J end by 0 bases, with 8 bases between. In nucleotides, the CDR3 is TGCGCCAGCAGCCAAGCAATGGCCAGCACAGATACGCAGTATTTT. It codes for CASSQAMASTDTQYF.

The chain couples TRBV29-1 to TRBJ2-7, with a weak D call TRBD1 (6 bases). The CDR3 loop spans 16 amino acids. V dropped 1 base and J dropped 4 bases, with 20 bases sitting between them. From germline, CDR1 is SQVTM and CDR2 ANQGSEA. In DNA, the CDR3 is TGCAGCGTTGAAGTGGGGGCTTATGTGGGCAGTTACGAGCAGTACTTC. The encoded protein is CSVEVGAYVGSYEQYF.

The V and J genes are TRBV19 and TRBJ2-1, with no clear D. The CDR3 is made up of 11 amino acids. Germline values: CDR1 LNHDA, CDR2 SQIVND (reference sequence). V was trimmed by 3 bases and J by 10 bases, leaving 7 bases between them. CDR3 protein: CASSIEREQFF. Written as DNA, the CDR3 is TGTGCCAGTAGTATCGAAAGGGAGCAGTTCTTC. Based on the CDR3 plus reference TRBV19 and TRBJ2-1, the full variable domain is DGGITQSPKYLFRKEGQNVTLSCEQNLNHDAMYWYRQDPGQGLRLIYYSQIVNDFQKGDIAEGYSVSREKKESFPLTVTSAQKNPTAFYLCASSIEREQFFGPGTRLTVL.

The chain has TRBV4-2 and TRBJ1-2; 7 bases are a match to TRBD1. This CDR3 has 15 amino acids. Germline V CDR1 and CDR2: LGHNA, YNFKEQ. The junction had 4 bases not matched to a gene; V was cut back by 0 bases and J by 3 bases. CDR3 protein: CASSQEPGTDYGYTF. CDR3 in DNA: TGTGCCAGCAGCCAAGAGCCCGGGACAGACTATGGCTACACCTTC.

There are a few counts of this clone. V and J are TRBV29-1 and TRBJ2-7; D is uncertain. Trimming removed 3 bases from V and 3 bases from J, with 6 bases in between. CDR3 size: 11 residues. Germline V gene lookup returns CDR1 SQVTM and CDR2 ANQGSEA. The chain's CDR3 is CSVDLGYEQYF. The CDR3 DNA follows: TGCAGCGTTGATTTGGGCTACGAGCAGTACTTC.

CDR3 nucleotides: TGTGCCAGCAGCTTAGGGACTAGCACCGAGCAGTACTTC. It codes for CASSLGTSTEQYF. The chain links TRBV11-2 to TRBJ2-7; 8 nucleotides align to TRBD2. The germline CDR1 and CDR2 sequences are SGHAT and FQNNGV. The J segment lost 6 bases and the V segment lost 1 base, leaving 2 bases of the junction unmatched. This CDR3 is 13 amino acids long.

This clone was picked up a small number of times. Distinct nucleotide sequences in the sample also encode this CDR3. The DNA of the CDR3 is TGTGCCAGCAGTCTGAGGGGCGGGGGCAATGAGCAGTTCTTC. Amino acid sequence: CASSLRGGGNEQFF. The chain has TRBV27 and TRBJ2-1; TRBD2 agrees at 7 bases. Germline CDR1 reads MNHEY; CDR2 reads SMNVEV (reference sequence). Losses at the gene ends were 5 bases for V and 6 bases for J; bases not matched to a gene: 7. CDR3 size: 14 residues.

This clone was seen only once. This chain connects TRBV5-1 to TRBJ2-2, with unresolved D. The CDR3 is 15 amino acids. V shed 0 bases and J shed 7 bases, with 13 bases lying between them. CDR1 and CDR2 (germline): SGHRS, YFSETQ. The CDR3 coding sequence is TGCGCCAGCAGCTTGGTTGGCGGAACGAACGGGGAGCTGTTTTTT. Translated: CASSLVGGTNGELFF.

The chain couples TRBV29-1 to TRBJ2-7, with TRBD1 as a possible D gene (6 bases). Trimming stripped 4 bases from V and 4 bases from J, with 8 bases between. Germline values: CDR1 SQVTM, CDR2 ANQGSEA. The CDR3 has 11 residues. The CDR3 sequence: CSVVQGYEQYF. Written as DNA, the CDR3 is TGCAGCGTTGTCCAGGGGTACGAGCAGTACTTC.

The V call is TRBV6-5, the J call TRBJ1-1, with unresolved D. Deletions cut 8 bases from V and 1 base from J, with 5 bases between. This CDR3 contains 11 residues. Germline lookup yields CDR1 MNHEY and CDR2 SVGAGI. CDR3: CASFTNTEAFF. Here the CDR3 DNA reads TGTGCCAGCTTCACGAACACTGAAGCTTTCTTT.

The V and J genes are TRBV6-5 and TRBJ2-3; D may be TRBD1 or TRBD2 (5 bases each). This CDR3 region has 15 residues. Trimming left V 10 bases short and J 0 bases short, with 17 bases between. Germline V gene data show CDR1 as MNHEY and CDR2 as SVGAGI. The CDR3 DNA follows: TGTGCCACCTTCGGGACGGATTCTAGCACAGATACGCAGTATTTT. This encodes CATFGTDSSTDTQYF.

The gene calls are TRBV4-1 and TRBJ2-3, with D possibly TRBD1 on 5 matching bases. This CDR3 is built from 14 residues. Germline CDR1 reads MGHRA; CDR2 reads YSYEKL. With 4 bases removed from V and 1 base from J, the gap between germline ends came to 9 bases. CDR3 sequence reads: CASSPGSGTDTQYF. As DNA, the CDR3 is TGCGCCAGCAGCCCAGGGTCCGGCACAGATACGCAGTATTTT.

V usage is TRBV7-3 and J usage is TRBJ2-7; perhaps TRBD2 as D (6 bases). The length of the CDR3 is 13 residues. Between the trimmed V and J ends, which lost 2 bases and 3 bases, there was a span of 8 bases. In germline, CDR1 is SGHTA, CDR2 FQGTGA. CDR3 loop: CASSLYGSYEQYF. In DNA, the CDR3 is TGTGCCAGCAGCTTATACGGGAGCTACGAGCAGTACTTC.

This rearrangement joins TRBV28 to TRBJ1-5, with D perhaps matching TRBD1 (5 bases). Between the trimmed V and J ends, which lost 7 bases and 0 bases, there was a span of 16 bases. This CDR3 has 16 amino acids. Per germline, CDR1 MDHEN and CDR2 SYDVKM. The CDR3 loop reads CASTHTGPASNQPQHF. Written as DNA, the CDR3 is TGTGCCAGCACACACACAGGCCCCGCTAGCAATCAGCCCCAGCATTTT.

The chain joins TRBV4-1 to TRBJ1-1; D gene unclear. Looked up from germline, CDR1 is MGHRA and CDR2 is YSYEKL. Trimming took off 0 bases at V and 1 base at J, with 3 bases between the two ends. This CDR3 contains 13 residues. The CDR3 DNA follows: TGCGCCAGCAGCCAAGATGGGAACACTGAAGCTTTCTTT. This sequence encodes CASSQDGNTEAFF.

This clone was seen only a few times. The rearrangement uses TRBV29-1 and TRBJ1-4; D is ambiguous. V lost 4 bases, J lost 0 bases, and 18 bases lay in between. This CDR3 has 17 residues. Germline lookup yields CDR1 SQVTM and CDR2 ANQGSEA. The CDR3 DNA is TGCAGCGTTGCAACGGATAGCAAAATTCCAACTAATGAAAAACTGTTTTTT. Translating gives CSVATDSKIPTNEKLFF.

The chain couples TRBV27 to TRBJ2-3; weak D call: TRBD2 (5 bases). Trimming shortened V by 7 bases and J by 6 bases, and 17 bases separated the two germline ends. The CDR3 totals 14 residues. CDR1 MNHEY and CDR2 SMNVEV come from the germline V gene (reference sequence). The CDR3 DNA sequence: TGTGCCAGCAATGGTTGGGGAGTGGGGGATACGCAGTATTTT. Its translation is CASNGWGVGDTQYF.

The count of this clone is one. The rearrangement uses TRBV6-5 and TRBJ2-3, with 10 bases matching TRBD2. This CDR3 contains 16 residues. Losses at the gene ends were 0 bases for V and 6 bases for J; bases not matched to a gene: 6. Germline V gene data show CDR1 as MNHEY and CDR2 as SVGAGI. The CDR3 DNA reads TGTGCCAGCAGTTACTCGATTAGCGGGGGGACGGATACGCAGTATTTT. It yields the protein CASSYSISGGTDTQYF.

This chain joins TRBV29-1 and TRBJ2-1; perhaps D is TRBD1 or TRBD2 (5 bases each). The CDR3 extends over 12 amino acids. The V end lost 6 bases, the J end lost 8 bases, and 14 bases lay between the germline ends. Per germline, CDR1 SQVTM and CDR2 ANQGSEA. The DNA of the CDR3 is TGCAGCGTGTGGGGGTTCCCTGATGAGCAGTTCTTC. Residues: CSVWGFPDEQFF.

In this sample, this clone turned up a few times. The chain joins TRBV15 to TRBJ1-5; no definite D call. Trimming cost V 0 bases and J 11 bases, with 5 bases left between them. CDR1 LNHNV and CDR2 YYDKDF come from the germline V gene (reference sequence). CDR3 length: 11 residues. CDR3 nucleotide sequence: TGTGCCACCAGCAGAGATGGCACCCAGCATTTT. This sequence encodes CATSRDGTQHF.

The chain combines TRBV5-1 with TRBJ2-1, with TRBD2 as a possible D gene (6 bases). The CDR3 extends over 13 amino acids. CDR1 SGHRS and CDR2 YFSETQ come from the germline V gene. Trimming pared 3 bases from V and 6 bases from J, leaving 10 bases between. The CDR3 here is CASSSNGGNEQFF. The DNA of the CDR3 is TGCGCCAGCAGCTCCAACGGGGGCAATGAGCAGTTCTTC.

This chain connects TRBV10-3 to TRBJ1-5; 7 bases are shared with TRBD1. The V and J ends lost 3 bases and 7 bases, in that order; junction bases with no gene match: 15. CDR1 and CDR2 from the germline V gene are ENHRY and SYGVKD. CDR3 size: 17 residues. CDR3 nucleotide sequence: TGTGCCATCAGTGAACGGGGACAGCGGTCCCCTGGGCAGCCCCAGCATTTT. This gives the protein CAISERGQRSPGQPQHF.

This chain connects TRBV28 to TRBJ2-7, with D hard to call. Per the germline V gene, CDR1 is MDHEN and CDR2 is SYDVKM. The CDR3 is 12 residues long. Trimming stripped 6 bases from V and 3 bases from J, with 9 bases between. CDR3 coding DNA: TGTGCCAGCAGAAGAGGAAGCTACGAGCAGTACTTC. Encoded protein: CASRRGSYEQYF.

This clone occurred once. The CDR3 DNA reads as TGTGCCAGCAGCTTGGCCTTCGGCGGGATGAACAATGAGCAGTTCTTC. Residues: CASSLAFGGMNNEQFF. The rearrangement joins TRBV11-2 to TRBJ2-1, with D possibly TRBD2 on 6 matching bases. This CDR3 has 16 amino acids. Germline V gene data show CDR1 as SGHAT and CDR2 as FQNNGV. V gave up 3 bases and J gave up 5 bases, with 17 bases separating them.

CDR3 nucleotides: TGTGCCAGCAGCCAAGCCTCCCCGGGGGAGCAGTACTTC. It translates to CASSQASPGEQYF. The V call is TRBV14, the J call TRBJ2-7; the D gene is possibly TRBD2 (5 bases). The CDR3 is 13 residues long. From germline, CDR1 is SGHDN and CDR2 FVKESK. Trimming pared 1 base from V and 7 bases from J, leaving 11 bases between.

The chain uses TRBV4-3 and TRBJ2-3; tentative D call: TRBD1 (5 bases). The germline V gene encodes CDR1 LGHNA and CDR2 YSLEER. The CDR3 spans 15 residues. V was shortened by 5 bases and J by 1 base, with 13 bases between the two germline ends. The CDR3 nucleotides are TGCGCCAGCAGCACCGGACACGACCGCACAGATACGCAGTATTTT. Translation: CASSTGHDRTDTQYF.